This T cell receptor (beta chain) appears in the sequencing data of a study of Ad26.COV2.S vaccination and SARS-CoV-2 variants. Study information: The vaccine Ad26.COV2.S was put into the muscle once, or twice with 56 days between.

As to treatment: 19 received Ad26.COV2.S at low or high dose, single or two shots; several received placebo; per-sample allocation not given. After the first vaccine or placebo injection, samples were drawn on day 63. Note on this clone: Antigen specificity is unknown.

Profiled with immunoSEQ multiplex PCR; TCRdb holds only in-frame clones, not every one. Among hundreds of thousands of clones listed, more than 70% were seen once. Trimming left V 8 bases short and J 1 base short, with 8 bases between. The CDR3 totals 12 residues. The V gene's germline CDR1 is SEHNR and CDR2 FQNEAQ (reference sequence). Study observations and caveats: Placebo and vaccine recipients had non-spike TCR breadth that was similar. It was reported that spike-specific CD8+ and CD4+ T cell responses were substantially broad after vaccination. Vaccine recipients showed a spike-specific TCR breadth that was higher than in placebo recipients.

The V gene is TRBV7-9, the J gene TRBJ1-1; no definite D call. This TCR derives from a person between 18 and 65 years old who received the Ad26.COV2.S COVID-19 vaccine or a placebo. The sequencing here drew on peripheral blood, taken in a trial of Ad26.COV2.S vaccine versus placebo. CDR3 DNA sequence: TGTGCCAGCGCTGCCCCGAACACTGAAGCTTTCTTT. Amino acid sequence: CASAAPNTEAFF.